These T cell receptor beta chains were read from a single sample in a study of blood T cell repertoires in COVID-19. Repertoires were generated with immunoSEQ multiplex PCR, while TCRdb's copy carries only in-frame clones and drops some. The sample yields about 180,000 clones, around 73% seen once. What was sequenced was PBMCs or T cells enriched from blood (not recorded which). The receptors here all came from a woman between 45 and 60 years old who had recovered from COVID-19. Each CDR3 is given with its conserved first and last residue. The D gene is left open where the match is weak. Clone size is stated in some rows and not others, as once, few, many or a class when expanded.

j_call | v_call | d_call | clone_size | cdr3_nt | cdr3_aa
TRBJ2-7 | TRBV18 | - | - | TGTGCCAGCTCACCAGGGCGGGATACCGAGCAGTACTTC | CASSPGRDTEQYF
TRBJ2-6 | TRBV7-2 | - | few | TGTGCCAGCAGCTCCCACAGGGACTCTGGGGCCAACGTCCTGACTTTC | CASSSHRDSGANVLTF
TRBJ1-2 | TRBV7-9 | - | - | TGTGCCAGCAGCTTAGAGGTGACAGCATATGGCTACACCTTC | CASSLEVTAYGYTF
TRBJ2-7 | TRBV7-8 | - | - | TGTGCCAGCAGCTCCCAGTCAGGGGTCGAGCAGTACTTC | CASSSQSGVEQYF
TRBJ1-1 | TRBV10-3 | - | - | TGTGCCATCAGTGACCGGGGTGCGAAGGACACTGAAGCTTTCTTT | CAISDRGAKDTEAFF
TRBJ2-1 | TRBV10-3 | - | few | TGTGCCATCGCCACCCTTACTCAATACAATGAGCAGTTCTTC | CAIATLTQYNEQFF
TRBJ1-2 | TRBV5-1 | TRBD1 | - | TGCGCCAGCAGCTTAACATCCGACAGGGGCGACTATGGCTACACCTTC | CASSLTSDRGDYGYTF
TRBJ2-5 | TRBV18 | - | - | TGTGCCAGCTCTTGGGACATCCAAGAGACCCAGTACTTC | CASSWDIQETQYF
TRBJ1-5 | TRBV7-2 | - | - | TGTGCCAGCAGCTTTACACAAGCCGGGCAGCCCCAGCATTTT | CASSFTQAGQPQHF
TRBJ2-7 | TRBV5-6 | - | - | TGTGCCAGCATCCCACAGGGCAAGCCACCCTACGAGCAGTACTTC | CASIPQGKPPYEQYF
TRBJ1-2 | TRBV7-9 | TRBD1 | - | TGTGCCAGCAGCTTGGGACAGGGAGAAGGCTACACCTTC | CASSLGQGEGYTF
TRBJ1-3 | TRBV29-1 | - | - | TGCAGCGTTACCCCAGGGAACGCTGGAAACACCATATATTTT | CSVTPGNAGNTIYF
TRBJ2-2 | TRBV7-2 | - | - | TGTGCCAGCAGCTTTCAGGGCACCGGGGAGCTGTTTTTT | CASSFQGTGELFF
TRBJ1-2 | TRBV7-2 | - | - | TGTGCCAGCAGCTTAGATGGGACTTATGGCTACACCTTC | CASSLDGTYGYTF
TRBJ2-3 | TRBV5-1 | - | - | TGCGCCAGCAGCTCACTCGCCGGAGGCACAGATACGCAGTATTTT | CASSSLAGGTDTQYF
TRBJ2-1 | TRBV2 | - | - | TGTGCCAGCAAGACACGTTACAATGAGCAGTTCTTC | CASKTRYNEQFF
TRBJ2-7 | TRBV7-8 | - | few | TGTGCCAGCAGCCAAACACAGGGAGCCTACGAGCAGTACTTC | CASSQTQGAYEQYF
TRBJ2-7 | TRBV11-1 | - | - | TGTGCCAGCAGTCGAACCGGGAACTCCTACGAGCAGTACTTC | CASSRTGNSYEQYF
TRBJ1-1 | TRBV7-2 | TRBD1 | - | TGTGCCAGCAGCTGGACAGGGGCGGGTGTGAGCACTGAAGCTTTCTTT | CASSWTGAGVSTEAFF